This T cell receptor (beta chain) was sequenced during a study of Ad26.COV2.S vaccination and SARS-CoV-2 variants. Assay used: immunoSEQ multiplex PCR; TCRdb lists only in-frame clones, some missing. The data contain about 420,000 clones, around 89% of them singletons. Treatment noted: 15 to 20 received Ad26.COV2.S at low or high dose, single or two shots; 5 received placebo; per-sample allocation not given. Samples analyzed were those drawn on day 63 after the first vaccine or placebo injection. The administered vaccine (an Ad26 vector) expressed Wuhan-strain SARS-CoV-2 spike. Germline V gene data show CDR1 as LGHNA and CDR2 as YSLEER. The CDR3 consists of 17 residues. With 0 bases removed from V and 0 bases from J, the gap between germline ends came to 14 bases.

Sample: peripheral blood, taken in a trial of Ad26.COV2.S vaccine versus placebo. The V gene is TRBV4-3, the J gene TRBJ1-2; unclear D gene. The origin of this receptor is a person aged 18-65 years who received the Ad26.COV2.S COVID-19 vaccine or a placebo. The CDR3: CASSQDQTGSANYGYTF. Written as DNA, the CDR3 is TGCGCCAGCAGCCAAGATCAGACCGGGAGTGCTAACTATGGCTACACCTTC.